This TCR beta chain was captured by sequencing in a study of shared clonotypes between healthy human individuals. V lost 0 bases and J lost 1, with 10 bases in between. The CDR3 has 15 amino acids. The germline V gene encodes CDR1 SGHRS and CDR2 YFSETQ. About this clone itself: The antigen is not known. Other nucleotide sequences in the sample specify the same CDR3.

Sequencing was performed with immunoSEQ multiplex PCR; in TCRdb, only in-frame clones are kept and a portion is missing. This sample has about 1.5 million clones, with 95% to 99% found just once. The study's findings and limits: In general, naive subsets displayed greater estimated richness than memory subsets did.

The TCR was taken from a man aged 25-45 years in good health. Sequenced sample: naive CD4+ T cells sorted from blood. Stated subset: CD45RA+ positively selected. The chain joins TRBV5-1 to TRBJ2-5; D not certain. CDR3: CASSLVVAGQETQYF. The CDR3 bases are TGCGCCAGCAGCTTGGTGGTCGCAGGCCAAGAGACCCAGTACTTC.